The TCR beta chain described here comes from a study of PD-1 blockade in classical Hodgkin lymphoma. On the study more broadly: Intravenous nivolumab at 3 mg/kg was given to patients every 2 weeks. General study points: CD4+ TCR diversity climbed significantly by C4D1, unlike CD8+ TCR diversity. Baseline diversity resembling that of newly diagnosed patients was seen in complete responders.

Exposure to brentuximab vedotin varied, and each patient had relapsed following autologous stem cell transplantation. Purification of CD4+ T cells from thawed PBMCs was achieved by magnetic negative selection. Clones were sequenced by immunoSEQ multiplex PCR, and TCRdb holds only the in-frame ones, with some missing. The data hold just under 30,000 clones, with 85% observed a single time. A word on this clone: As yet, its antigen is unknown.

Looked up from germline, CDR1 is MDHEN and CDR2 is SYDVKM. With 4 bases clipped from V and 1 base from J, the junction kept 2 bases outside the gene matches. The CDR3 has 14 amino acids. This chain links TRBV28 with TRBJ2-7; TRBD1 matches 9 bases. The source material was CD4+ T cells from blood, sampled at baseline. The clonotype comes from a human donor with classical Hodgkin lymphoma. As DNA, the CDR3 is TGTGCCAGCAGTTACAGGGGGCCATCCTACGAGCAGTACTTC. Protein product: CASSYRGPSYEQYF.